These T cell receptor beta chains were read from a single sample in a study of cytomegalovirus exposure and HLA in healthy donors. Profiled with immunoSEQ multiplex PCR; TCRdb holds only in-frame clones, not every one. This repertoire shows 100,000 or so clones, over 65% found once; its top ten account for 7.5% to 9%. The sample taken for sequencing was PBMCs. The receptors were sampled from a man aged 40-55 years in good health and CMV-seropositive. CDR3s include the opening cysteine and the closing phenylalanine or tryptophan. A D gene is named only where the DNA matches it firmly. A row's size may be missing; if present it is once, few, many or a size class.

D: -
V: TRBV9
J: TRBJ2-5
size: -
DNA: TGTGCCAGCTCCAAGGAGGGTGTTAAGGAGACCCAGTACTTC
CDR3: CASSKEGVKETQYF

D: TRBD1
V: TRBV30
J: TRBJ1-5
size: -
DNA: TGTGCCTGGAGTGCTCGGGATTGGACAGGAGAAAGAGATCAGCCCCAGCATTTT
CDR3: CAWSARDWTGERDQPQHF

D: TRBD1
V: TRBV19
J: TRBJ1-2
size: -
DNA: TGTGCCAGTAGTATTGGCAGGGGGCCTGGCTACACCTTC
CDR3: CASSIGRGPGYTF

D: -
V: TRBV29-1
J: TRBJ2-3
size: -
DNA: TGCAGCGTTGAGAAAACCCTGAGTGGGCAGTATTTT
CDR3: CSVEKTLSGQYF

D: -
V: TRBV21-1
J: TRBJ2-1
size: -
DNA: TGTGCCAGCAGCAAAGAGACAGGGGGTTGTAACTACAATGAGCAGTTCTTC
CDR3: CASSKETGGCNYNEQFF

D: -
V: TRBV14
J: TRBJ2-1
size: -
DNA: TGTGCCAGCAGCCAGGTTTCTAATCCAGGGGTGGCTGAGCAGTTCTTC
CDR3: CASSQVSNPGVAEQFF

D: -
V: TRBV7-9
J: TRBJ1-4
size: -
DNA: TGTGCCAGCAGACCCGGAGGGAATGAAAAACTGTTTTTT
CDR3: CASRPGGNEKLFF

D: -
V: TRBV30
J: TRBJ2-3
size: -
DNA: TGTGCCTGGAGTCTGGGGCCGGGCATAGATACGCAGTATTTT
CDR3: CAWSLGPGIDTQYF

D: -
V: TRBV11-1
J: TRBJ1-5
size: -
DNA: TGTGCCAGCAGCTTAGATGGGCAGGGGAATCAGCCCCAGCATTTT
CDR3: CASSLDGQGNQPQHF

D: TRBD1
V: TRBV2
J: TRBJ2-3
size: -
DNA: TGTGCCAGCAAGCCCCGGGACAGGAGAAACACAGATACGCAGTATTTT
CDR3: CASKPRDRRNTDTQYF

D: TRBD2
V: TRBV7-9
J: TRBJ2-5
size: -
DNA: TGTGCCAGCAGCTTAACCCTAGCGGGGGGATACCAAGAGACCCAGTACTTC
CDR3: CASSLTLAGGYQETQYF

D: -
V: TRBV9
J: TRBJ2-2
size: -
DNA: TGTGCCAGCACCCCCGAGTCCGCGAACACCGGGGAGCTGTTTTTT
CDR3: CASTPESANTGELFF

D: TRBD2
V: TRBV7-9
J: TRBJ2-5
size: -
DNA: TGTGCCAGCAGCTTGGGACTAGCGTGGGAGACCCAGTACTTC
CDR3: CASSLGLAWETQYF

D: -
V: TRBV11-2
J: TRBJ2-7
size: few
DNA: TGTGCCAGCAGCTTGGGGGTAGGACAGCTCGGGTACGAGCAGTACTTC
CDR3: CASSLGVGQLGYEQYF

D: -
V: TRBV14
J: TRBJ1-6
size: -
DNA: TGTGCCAGCAGCCAAGGGCCGGGAAAACATTCACCCCTCCACTTT
CDR3: CASSQGPGKHSPLHF

D: TRBD2
V: TRBV11-2
J: TRBJ2-1
size: -
DNA: TGTGCCAGCAGCTTAGTTCTGCGGGAGGGCCTTAGAAATGAGCAGTTCTTC
CDR3: CASSLVLREGLRNEQFF

D: -
V: TRBV29-1
J: TRBJ1-2
size: few
DNA: TGCAGCGTGCGGGTGGGGGGGCAGGGAGGCTATGGCTACACCTTC
CDR3: CSVRVGGQGGYGYTF

D: -
V: TRBV5-1
J: TRBJ2-7
size: -
DNA: TGCGCCAGCAGCCCGACAAGACAGTACCACGAGCAGTACTTC
CDR3: CASSPTRQYHEQYF

D: -
V: TRBV19
J: TRBJ2-2
size: -
DNA: TGTGCCAGTAGTGTCGGACAGAACACCGGGGAGCTGTTTTTT
CDR3: CASSVGQNTGELFF

D: -
V: TRBV12-5
J: TRBJ2-1
size: -
DNA: TGTGCTAGTGGTACAGGATGGAATGAGCAGTTCTTC
CDR3: CASGTGWNEQFF

D: -
V: TRBV30
J: TRBJ1-2
size: -
DNA: TGTGCCTGGAGTGCCCGCGGACTGAGCTATGGCTACACCTTC
CDR3: CAWSARGLSYGYTF

D: -
V: TRBV10-3
J: TRBJ2-3
size: -
DNA: TGTGCCATCAGTGTACGAGGCTCGATCACAGATACGCAGTATTTT
CDR3: CAISVRGSITDTQYF

D: TRBD2
V: TRBV19
J: TRBJ2-1
size: -
DNA: TGTGCCAGTAGTAATGAGGGAATAGCGGGGGGGCAGGGTGAGCAGTTCTTC
CDR3: CASSNEGIAGGQGEQFF

D: -
V: TRBV12-1
J: TRBJ2-3
size: -
DNA: TGTGCCAGCAGCTTTGCAGTTTCCAGGGGCACAGATACGCAGTATTTT
CDR3: CASSFAVSRGTDTQYF

D: TRBD1
V: TRBV11-1
J: TRBJ2-4
size: -
DNA: TGTGCCAGCAGCCGACAGGGTGAGACCAAAAACAGTCAGTACTTC
CDR3: CASSRQGETKNSQYF

D: -
V: TRBV14
J: TRBJ1-2
size: -
DNA: TGTGCCAGCAGCCAAATAGGCGGTGGTACAAACTATGGCTACACCTTC
CDR3: CASSQIGGGTNYGYTF

D: TRBD1
V: TRBV28
J: TRBJ1-4
size: -
DNA: TGTGCCAGCAGTGAGGACAGGGGGAGAGAAAAACTGTTTTTT
CDR3: CASSEDRGREKLFF

D: TRBD2
V: TRBV6-6
J: TRBJ2-7
size: -
DNA: TGTGCCAGCAGTTACCTAGAGCCGGGGGGCTCCTACGAGCAGTACTTC
CDR3: CASSYLEPGGSYEQYF

D: -
V: TRBV10-3
J: TRBJ2-2
size: -
DNA: TGTGCCATCAGTGAGGGTACGGGGTCGAACACCGGGGAGCTGTTTTTT
CDR3: CAISEGTGSNTGELFF

D: -
V: TRBV25-1
J: TRBJ2-6
size: -
DNA: TGTGCCAGTGATTCTGGGGCCAACGGCCTGACTTTC
CDR3: CASDSGANGLTF

D: TRBD1
V: TRBV7-9
J: TRBJ1-1
size: -
DNA: TGTGCCAGCAGCGAGACAGGGGCGCGTTGGGCTTTCTTT
CDR3: CASSETGARWAFF

D: -
V: TRBV7-3
J: TRBJ2-1
size: -
DNA: TGTGCCAGCAGCTTCAGGGTCAACAATGAGCAGTTCTTC
CDR3: CASSFRVNNEQFF

D: -
V: TRBV13
J: TRBJ2-1
size: -
DNA: TGTGCCAGCAGCTTAGATCGGCTAGCGTCTGATGAGCAGTTCTTC
CDR3: CASSLDRLASDEQFF

D: TRBD1
V: TRBV7-2
J: TRBJ1-5
size: -
DNA: TGTGCCAGCAGCGAGGACAGGGGGCGCGGACAGCCCCAGCATTTT
CDR3: CASSEDRGRGQPQHF

D: TRBD2
V: TRBV5-6
J: TRBJ2-7
size: -
DNA: TGTGCCAGCAGCTACTATCCGGGACTAGCGGTTTACGAGCAGTACTTC
CDR3: CASSYYPGLAVYEQYF

D: TRBD1
V: TRBV10-1
J: TRBJ1-2
size: -
DNA: TGCGCCAGCAGTGAGTCAAGACAGGGGGGGACCCCCCGCTTC
CDR3: CASSESRQGGTPRF

D: -
V: TRBV4-3
J: TRBJ1-6
size: -
DNA: TGCGCCAGCAGCCAGGGACATTTTAATTCACCCCTCCACTTT
CDR3: CASSQGHFNSPLHF

D: TRBD1
V: TRBV4-3
J: TRBJ2-6
size: -
DNA: TGCGCCAGCAGCCCCCCCGGGACAGGGGGATCCCCCTCTCGGGCCAACGTCCTGACTTTC
CDR3: CASSPPGTGGSPSRANVLTF

D: TRBD1
V: TRBV5-1
J: TRBJ2-5
size: -
DNA: TGCGCCAGCAGCTTAGAGGGGGCCCTAGGGACCCAGTACTTC
CDR3: CASSLEGALGTQYF

D: -
V: TRBV28
J: TRBJ2-3
size: -
DNA: TGTGCCAGCAGTTCGCGGGCCTTTGGAGGTAGCACAGATACGCAGTATTTT
CDR3: CASSSRAFGGSTDTQYF

D: -
V: TRBV19
J: TRBJ1-1
size: -
DNA: TGTGCCAGTAGTATAGGAGGTGGGGGGGTTGGGACTGAAGCTTTCTTT
CDR3: CASSIGGGGVGTEAFF

D: -
V: TRBV5-6
J: TRBJ2-3
size: -
DNA: TGTGCCAGCACCCGGCTTACTAGCTATACCACAGATACGCAGTATTTT
CDR3: CASTRLTSYTTDTQYF

D: -
V: TRBV2
J: TRBJ2-7
size: -
DNA: TGTGCCAGCAGTGGACTGATGGAGCAGTACTTC
CDR3: CASSGLMEQYF

D: TRBD1
V: TRBV7-6
J: TRBJ1-5
size: once
DNA: TGTGCCAGCAGCCGTGGGACAGGGGGCAACAATCAGCCCCAGCATTTT
CDR3: CASSRGTGGNNQPQHF

D: TRBD2
V: TRBV4-3
J: TRBJ2-1
size: -
DNA: TGCGCCAGCAGCCAAGATTTGCTAGCGGGGGGTCATAGCTCCTACAATGAGCAGTTCTTC
CDR3: CASSQDLLAGGHSSYNEQFF

D: -
V: TRBV11-1
J: TRBJ1-2
size: -
DNA: TGTGCCAGCAGCCCCGCAGGGGCCTATGGCTACACCTTC
CDR3: CASSPAGAYGYTF

D: TRBD1
V: TRBV28
J: TRBJ2-7
size: -
DNA: TGTGCCAGCAGTGAACGGGACAGGGGACTCACCTACGAGCAGTACTTC
CDR3: CASSERDRGLTYEQYF

D: -
V: TRBV7-2
J: TRBJ1-5
size: few
DNA: TGTGCCAGCAGCTTACGGGGTAATCAGCCCCAGCATTTT
CDR3: CASSLRGNQPQHF

D: -
V: TRBV5-4
J: TRBJ1-2
size: -
DNA: TGTGCCAGCAGCTCCCCACGGGAGGATGGCTACACCTTC
CDR3: CASSSPREDGYTF

D: TRBD2
V: TRBV4-2
J: TRBJ2-5
size: -
DNA: TGTGCCAGCAGCCAAGATCGACGGGGGGTGACCCAGTACTTC
CDR3: CASSQDRRGVTQYF

D: -
V: TRBV6-6
J: TRBJ2-3
size: -
DNA: TGTGCCAGCACCCCCCGCGTGTGGGGGCTCACAGATACGCAGTATTTT
CDR3: CASTPRVWGLTDTQYF

D: -
V: TRBV4-2
J: TRBJ2-7
size: -
DNA: TGTGCCAGCAGCCAAGTAGGAGGGGATTCCGAGCAGTACTTC
CDR3: CASSQVGGDSEQYF

D: TRBD1
V: TRBV7-9
J: TRBJ2-3
size: -
DNA: TGTGCCAGCAGCTCGGGACAGCAGAGCACAGATACGCAGTATTTT
CDR3: CASSSGQQSTDTQYF

D: -
V: TRBV7-7
J: TRBJ2-5
size: -
DNA: TGTGCTAGCAGCTTAGGGGTGGGGGGAAAGGGGCAAGAGACCCAGTACTTC
CDR3: CASSLGVGGKGQETQYF

D: TRBD2
V: TRBV9
J: TRBJ2-3
size: -
DNA: TGTGCCAGCAGCCCGCTAGACGCTCGGGGGGTTCACACAGATACGCAGTATTTT
CDR3: CASSPLDARGVHTDTQYF

D: TRBD1
V: TRBV5-5
J: TRBJ1-5
size: once
DNA: TGTGCCAGCAGTCCCGGGACAGGGAATCAGCCCCAGCATTTT
CDR3: CASSPGTGNQPQHF

D: -
V: TRBV6-5
J: TRBJ2-2
size: -
DNA: TGTGCCAGCAGCTTCGGACAGCCCGGGGAGCTGTTTTTT
CDR3: CASSFGQPGELFF

D: -
V: TRBV6-5
J: TRBJ1-2
size: -
DNA: TGTGCCAGCAGTTACTCGAGCGCCTATGGCTACACCTTC
CDR3: CASSYSSAYGYTF

D: -
V: TRBV7-6
J: TRBJ2-4
size: -
DNA: TGTGCCAGCAGCTTAGTTGGCAGGGGCGGTGAAAACATTCAGTACTTC
CDR3: CASSLVGRGGENIQYF